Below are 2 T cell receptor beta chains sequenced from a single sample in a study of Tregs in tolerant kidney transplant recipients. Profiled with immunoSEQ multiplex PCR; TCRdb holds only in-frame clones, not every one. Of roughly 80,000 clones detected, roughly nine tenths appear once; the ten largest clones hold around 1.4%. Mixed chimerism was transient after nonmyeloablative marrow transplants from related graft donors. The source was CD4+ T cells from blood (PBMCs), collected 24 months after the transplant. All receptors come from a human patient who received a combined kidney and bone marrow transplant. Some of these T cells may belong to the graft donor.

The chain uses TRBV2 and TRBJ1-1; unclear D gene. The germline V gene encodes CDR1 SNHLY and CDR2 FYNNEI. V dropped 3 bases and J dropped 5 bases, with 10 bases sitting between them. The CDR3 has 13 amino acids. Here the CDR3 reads CASSDSRVTEAFF. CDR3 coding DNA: TGTGCCAGCAGTGATTCGAGGGTGACTGAAGCTTTCTTT.

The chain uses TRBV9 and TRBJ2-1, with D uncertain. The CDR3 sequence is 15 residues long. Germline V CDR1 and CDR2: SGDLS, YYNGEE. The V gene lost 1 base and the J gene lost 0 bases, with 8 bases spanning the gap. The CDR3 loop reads CASSVSPYSYNEQFF. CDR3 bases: TGTGCCAGCAGCGTATCTCCTTACTCCTACAATGAGCAGTTCTTC.